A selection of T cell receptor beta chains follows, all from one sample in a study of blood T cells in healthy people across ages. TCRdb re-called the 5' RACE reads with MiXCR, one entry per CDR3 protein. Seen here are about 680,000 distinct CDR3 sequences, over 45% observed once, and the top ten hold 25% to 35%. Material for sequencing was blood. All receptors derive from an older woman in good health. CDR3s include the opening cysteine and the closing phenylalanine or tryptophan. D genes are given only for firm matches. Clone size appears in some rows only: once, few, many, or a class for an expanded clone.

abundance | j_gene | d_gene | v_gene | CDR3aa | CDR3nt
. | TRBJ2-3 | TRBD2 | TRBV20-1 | CSATGLAGAQTDTQYF | TGCAGTGCAACCGGACTAGCGGGAGCCCAAACAGATACGCAGTATTTT
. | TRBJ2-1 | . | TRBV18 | CASATNKNNEQFF | TGTGCCAGCGCAACTAACAAGAACAATGAGCAGTTCTTC
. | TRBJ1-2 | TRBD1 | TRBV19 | CASSMGQELYGYTF | TGTGCCAGTAGTATGGGACAGGAGCTCTATGGCTACACCTTC
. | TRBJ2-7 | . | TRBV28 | CASKRGGGDSYEQYF | TGTGCCAGCAAAAGGGGTGGCGGGGACTCCTACGAGCAGTACTTC
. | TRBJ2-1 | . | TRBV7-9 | CASRQGMWNEQFF | TGTGCCAGCAGGCAGGGGATGTGGAATGAGCAGTTCTTC
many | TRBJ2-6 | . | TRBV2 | CASSALTGANVLTF | TGTGCCAGCAGCGCACTAACTGGGGCCAACGTCCTGACTTTC
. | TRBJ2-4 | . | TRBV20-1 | CSARDPTGWENIQYF | TGCAGTGCTAGAGATCCAACGGGTTGGGAAAACATTCAGTACTTC
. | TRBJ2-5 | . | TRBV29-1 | CSVEDPGQEGETQYF | TGCAGCGTTGAAGATCCGGGCCAAGAGGGAGAGACCCAGTACTTC
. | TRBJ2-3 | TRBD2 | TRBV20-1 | CSARLAGEFEQYF | TGCAGTGCGCGACTAGCGGGAGAATTTGAGCAGTATTTT
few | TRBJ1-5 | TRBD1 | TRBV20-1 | CSAEQLDRVYQPQHF | TGCAGTGCTGAACAACTGGACAGGGTATATCAGCCCCAGCATTTT
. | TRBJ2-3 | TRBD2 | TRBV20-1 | CSATSAGRMVDTQYF | TGCAGTGCTACTTCAGCGGGAAGGATGGTAGATACGCAGTATTTT
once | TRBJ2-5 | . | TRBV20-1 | CSAPTGTYQETQYF | TGCAGTGCTCCGACAGGAACGTACCAAGAGACCCAGTACTTC
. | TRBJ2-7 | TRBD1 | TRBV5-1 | CASSLDGTGRAYEQYF | TGCGCCAGCAGCTTGGACGGGACAGGGAGGGCCTACGAGCAGTACTTC
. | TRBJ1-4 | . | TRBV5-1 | CASSLGTGTNEKLFF | TGCGCCAGCAGCTTGGGCACAGGAACTAATGAAAAACTGTTTTTT
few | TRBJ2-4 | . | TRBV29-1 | CSVVGARGEAKNIQYF | TGCAGCGTTGTGGGAGCCAGGGGGGAGGCCAAAAACATTCAGTACTTC
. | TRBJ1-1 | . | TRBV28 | CASRDMNTEAFF | TGTGCCAGCAGGGACATGAACACTGAAGCTTTCTTT
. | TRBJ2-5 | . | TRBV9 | CASSETTRGAETQYF | TGTGCCAGCAGCGAAACAACTAGGGGCGCTGAGACCCAGTACTTC
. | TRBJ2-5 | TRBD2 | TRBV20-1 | CSAQPGLAGGPYQETQYF | TGCAGTGCCCAGCCCGGACTAGCGGGAGGCCCGTACCAAGAGACCCAGTACTTC
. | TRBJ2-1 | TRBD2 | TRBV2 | CASYRDYYNEQFF | TGTGCCAGTTACCGGGACTACTACAATGAGCAGTTCTTC
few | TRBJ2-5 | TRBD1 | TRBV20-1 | CSASDRVPETQYF | TGCAGTGCTTCTGACAGGGTCCCAGAGACCCAGTACTTC
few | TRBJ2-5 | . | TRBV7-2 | CASSLALLGETQYF | TGTGCCAGCAGCTTAGCCCTACTGGGTGAGACCCAGTACTTC
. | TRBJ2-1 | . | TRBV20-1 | CSASFPGNTYNEQFF | TGCAGTGCTAGTTTCCCCGGGAACACCTACAATGAGCAGTTCTTC
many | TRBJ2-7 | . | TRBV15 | CATSRDGPSNNEQYF | TGTGCCACCAGCAGAGATGGTCCTAGTAACAATGAGCAGTACTTC
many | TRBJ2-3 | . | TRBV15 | CATSVTPGSTDTQYF | TGTGCCACCAGCGTAACACCGGGATCAACAGATACGCAGTATTTT
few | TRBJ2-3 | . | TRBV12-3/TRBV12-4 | CASAGDTQYF | TGTGCCAGCGCTGGAGATACGCAGTATTTT
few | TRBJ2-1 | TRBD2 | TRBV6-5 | CASALGVLAGRNEQFF | TGTGCCAGCGCCTTGGGGGTCCTAGCGGGGCGCAATGAGCAGTTCTTC
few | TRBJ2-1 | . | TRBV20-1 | CSASVVYNEQFF | TGCAGTGCTAGCGTGGTTTACAATGAGCAGTTCTTC
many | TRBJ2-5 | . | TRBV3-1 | CASSQQGGETQYF | TGTGCCAGCAGCCAACAGGGGGGAGAGACCCAGTACTTC
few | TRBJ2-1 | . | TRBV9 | CASNGGPSYNEQFF | TGTGCCAGCAATGGAGGGCCCTCCTACAATGAGCAGTTCTTC
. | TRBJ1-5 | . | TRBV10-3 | CAIRGSNQPQHF | TGTGCCATCAGAGGAAGCAATCAGCCCCAGCATTTT
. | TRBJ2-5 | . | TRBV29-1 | CSVVGLGTRATQYF | TGCAGCGTTGTCGGTCTAGGGACAAGAGCGACCCAGTACTTC
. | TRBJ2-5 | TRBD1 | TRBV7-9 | CASSFDLDRRETQYF | TGTGCCAGCAGCTTCGACTTGGACAGGCGAGAGACCCAGTACTTC
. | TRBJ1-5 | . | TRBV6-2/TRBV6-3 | CASRNIQGTKQPQHF | TGTGCCAGCAGGAATATTCAGGGGACCAAACAGCCCCAGCATTTT
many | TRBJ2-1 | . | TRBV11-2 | CASSLGLAPYNEQFF | TGTGCCAGCAGCTTAGGCCTAGCTCCTTACAATGAGCAGTTCTTC
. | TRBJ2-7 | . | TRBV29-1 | CSVLGGGSYEQYF | TGCAGCGTCCTCGGAGGGGGATCCTACGAGCAGTACTTC
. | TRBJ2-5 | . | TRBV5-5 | CASSLGPTDQETQYF | TGTGCCAGCAGCTTGGGCCCGACAGATCAAGAGACCCAGTACTTC
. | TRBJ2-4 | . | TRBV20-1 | CSASTEEQYF | TGCAGTGCGAGTACGGAGGAGCAGTACTTC
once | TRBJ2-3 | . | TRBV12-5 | CASGLGLGARRTDTQYF | TGTGCTAGTGGTTTGGGTCTTGGAGCCCGGCGCACAGATACGCAGTATTTT
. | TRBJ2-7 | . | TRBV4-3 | CASSQEVSSGHERYF | TGCGCCAGCAGCCAAGAAGTTTCAAGCGGGCATGAGCGGTACTTC
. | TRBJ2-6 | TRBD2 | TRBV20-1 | CSARVLAGIWAGANVLTF | TGCAGTGCTAGAGTACTAGCGGGGATCTGGGCGGGGGCCAACGTCCTGACTTTC
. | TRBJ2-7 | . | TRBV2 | CASSRTVGSYNEQYF | TGTGCCAGCAGCCGAACTGTTGGCTCCTACAATGAGCAGTACTTC
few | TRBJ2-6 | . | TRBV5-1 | CASSFYGRAGANVLTF | TGCGCCAGCAGCTTTTATGGACGAGCTGGGGCCAACGTCCTGACTTTC
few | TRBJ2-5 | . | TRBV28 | CASRAPGGQETQYF | TGTGCCAGCAGGGCACCCGGAGGGCAAGAGACCCAGTACTTC
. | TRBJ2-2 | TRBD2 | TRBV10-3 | CAISGTSQNTGELFF | TGTGCCATCAGCGGGACTAGCCAGAACACCGGGGAGCTGTTTTTT
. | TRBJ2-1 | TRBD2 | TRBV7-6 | CASSLVLAGSEQFF | TGTGCCAGCAGCTTAGTACTAGCGGGAAGTGAGCAGTTCTTC